This passage covers 23 T cell receptor beta chains from one sample sequenced in a study of OX40 agonist ivuxolimab in advanced cancers. The method was immunoSEQ multiplex PCR; TCRdb's version includes in-frame clones alone and lacks a portion of them. The sample consists of tens of thousands of clones, over 90% of them appearing once. The sample here was CD4+ or CD8+ T cells sorted from blood, taken in a trial of the OX40 agonist ivuxolimab. The receptors were sampled from an adult with an advanced solid tumor such as melanoma, head and neck, liver or kidney cancer.

The V gene is TRBV28, the J gene TRBJ1-5; D might be TRBD1 (5 bases). The germline CDR1 and CDR2 sequences are MDHEN and SYDVKM. The V and J ends lost 6 bases and 1 base respectively, with 13 bases between them. This CDR3 spans 15 amino acids. This chain's CDR3 is CASSPKGWSNQPQHF. DNA of the CDR3: TGTGCCAGCAGCCCTAAGGGGTGGAGCAATCAGCCCCAGCATTTT.

V and J are TRBV28 and TRBJ1-1, with D unresolved. This CDR3 comprises 14 residues. Trimming shortened V by 3 bases and J by 0 bases, and 8 bases separated the two germline ends. CDR1 and CDR2 from the germline V gene are MDHEN and SYDVKM. The DNA for the CDR3 is TGTGCCAGCAGTTTTACCGGAATGAACACTGAAGCTTTCTTT. Translation: CASSFTGMNTEAFF.

This chain links TRBV5-5 with TRBJ2-7; D is ambiguous. The CDR3 totals 12 residues. The germline V and J ends were trimmed by 3 bases and 6 bases, with 10 bases remaining between them. CDR1 and CDR2 (germline): SGHKS, YYEKEE (reference sequence). The DNA for the CDR3 is TGTGCCAGCAGCTCCTTAGGGTCCGAGCAGTACTTC. It yields the protein CASSSLGSEQYF.

V gene TRBV28 combines with J gene TRBJ1-5; D gene unclear. Germline CDR1 and CDR2: MDHEN and SYDVKM. Trimming cost V 3 bases and J 7 bases, with 10 bases left between them. CDR3 length: 13 amino acids. Here the CDR3 reads CASSFPEGQPQHF. CDR3 nucleotide sequence: TGTGCCAGCAGTTTCCCCGAAGGACAGCCCCAGCATTTT.

This clone turned up a few times. The chain is built from TRBV28 and TRBJ1-3; the D is unclear. CDR3 length: 15 amino acids. V lost 6 bases, J lost 3 bases, and 15 bases lay in between. Germline V gene sequence: CDR1 MDHEN, CDR2 SYDVKM. The CDR3 loop reads CASSTLLGFGNTIYF. For the CDR3, the DNA is TGTGCCAGCAGCACACTTCTCGGCTTTGGAAACACCATATATTTT.

The chain couples TRBV10-2 to TRBJ2-6; D call uncertain. The germline V gene has CDR1 WSHSY and CDR2 SAAADI. Trimming stripped 8 bases from V and 0 bases from J, with 11 bases between. The CDR3 length is 15 residues. This CDR3 reads CASEASFSGANVLTF. The CDR3 DNA sequence: TGCGCCAGCGAAGCCTCCTTCTCTGGGGCCAACGTCCTGACTTTC.

This clone has more than one count but fewer than ten. This chain connects TRBV27 to TRBJ1-1; 11 nucleotides align to TRBD1. The CDR3 is made up of 16 amino acids. V was clipped by 2 bases and J by 6 bases; unmatched bases: 8. Per germline, CDR1 MNHEY and CDR2 SMNVEV (reference sequence). DNA of the CDR3: TGTGCCAGCAGTTTACTGGGGACAGGGGGGGTACCTGAAGCTTTCTTT. Translating gives CASSLLGTGGVPEAFF.

The chain carries TRBV29-1 and TRBJ1-1, with 8 bases identical to TRBD1. The V gene end was trimmed by 7 bases and the J gene end by 6 bases; junction bases not matched to a gene: 7. Germline-derived CDR1 and CDR2 are SQVTM and ANQGSEA. The CDR3 consists of 12 residues. CDR3 protein: CSASDRGAEAFF. The CDR3 DNA is TGCAGCGCCAGTGACAGGGGAGCTGAAGCTTTCTTT.

In DNA form, the CDR3 reads TGCAGCGTTTTCTTCGGGACGTCCTACGAGCAGTACTTC. The encoded protein is CSVFFGTSYEQYF. The chain couples TRBV29-1 to TRBJ2-7; TRBD1 or TRBD2 may be the D gene (5 bases each). V was pared by 5 bases and J by 1 base, with 12 bases between. From germline, CDR1 is SQVTM and CDR2 ANQGSEA. CDR3 size: 13 residues.

This clone was observed a single time. V gene TRBV9 combines with J gene TRBJ2-1, with D hard to call. Germline V gene data show CDR1 as SGDLS and CDR2 as YYNGEE. There are 16 residues in the CDR3. Trimming removed 0 bases from V and 4 bases from J, with 14 bases in between. Here the CDR3 DNA reads TGTGCCAGCAGCGTAGAATCTAGGCCAGTATACAATGAGCAGTTCTTC. Translating it yields CASSVESRPVYNEQFF.

The chain couples TRBV2 to TRBJ1-6, with D perhaps TRBD1 (5 bases). The CDR3 loop spans 16 amino acids. Germline CDR1 is SNHLY and CDR2 is FYNNEI. Trimming took 6 bases from V and 5 from J, leaving 17 bases between them. This CDR3 reads CASREWGLSDNSPLHF. The CDR3 DNA follows: TGTGCCAGCAGGGAATGGGGACTCTCAGATAATTCACCCCTCCACTTT.

For the CDR3, the DNA is TGTGCCAGCAGTCGAAACGGGGGGCCGAGGGATACGCAGTATTTT. Translation gives CASSRNGGPRDTQYF. The chain employs TRBV6-5 and TRBJ2-3; weak D call: TRBD2 (7 bases). This CDR3 comprises 15 residues. The V end was cut by 5 bases, the J end by 6 bases, with 18 bases between. Germline CDR1 is MNHEY and CDR2 is SVGAGI.

This clone was found once. This chain links TRBV5-5 with TRBJ1-1; perhaps TRBD1 as D (6 bases). The CDR3 has 14 residues. Germline V gene lookup returns CDR1 SGHKS and CDR2 YYEKEE (reference sequence). Trimming removed 1 base from V and 5 bases from J, with 12 bases in between. The CDR3 loop reads CASSLTGQRTEAFF. The CDR3 nucleotides read TGTGCCAGCAGCTTGACAGGGCAAAGGACTGAAGCTTTCTTT.

The chain uses TRBV5-1 and TRBJ2-1; the match to TRBD1 covers 9 bases. Germline V gene data show CDR1 as SGHRS and CDR2 as YFSETQ. The junction had 11 bases not matched to a gene; V was cut back by 2 bases and J by 8 bases. This CDR3 is 16 amino acids long. The CDR3 loop reads CASSFPGQGVPDEQFF. In DNA, the CDR3 is TGCGCCAGCAGCTTTCCGGGACAGGGAGTTCCGGATGAGCAGTTCTTC.

The chain carries TRBV7-2 and TRBJ2-2; 7 positions agree with TRBD1. The V gene end was trimmed by 4 bases and the J gene end by 1 base; junction bases not matched to a gene: 3. Germline-derived CDR1 and CDR2 are SGHTA and FQGNSA. This CDR3 has 15 residues. The CDR3 bases are TGTGCCAGCAGCTACAGGGGACAGAACACCGGGGAGCTGTTTTTT. It codes for CASSYRGQNTGELFF. Together with reference TRBV7-2 and TRBJ2-2, the CDR3 gives the full variable domain: GAGVSQSPSNKVTEKGKDVELRCDPISGHTALYWYRQSLGQGLEFLIYFQGNSAPDKSGLPSDRFSAERTGGSVSTLTIQRTQQEDSAVYLCASSYRGQNTGELFFGEGSRLTVL.

The chain links TRBV6-5 to TRBJ2-1, with TRBD1 matching over 7 bases. Germline V gene lookup returns CDR1 MNHEY and CDR2 SVGAGI. V trimming: 4 bases; J trimming: 0 bases; junction bases outside the gene matches: 3. The CDR3 runs 15 residues. The CDR3 DNA reads as TGTGCCAGCAGTTGGGGACAGAGCTCCTACAATGAGCAGTTCTTC. Its translation is CASSWGQSSYNEQFF.

The rearrangement uses TRBV27 and TRBJ1-1; D remains unclear. This CDR3 region has 13 residues. The germline gives CDR1 MNHEY, CDR2 SMNVEV (reference sequence). V dropped 6 bases and J dropped 0 bases, with 8 bases sitting between them. This chain's CDR3 is CASSLYMNTEAFF. DNA for the CDR3: TGTGCCAGCAGCCTATACATGAACACTGAAGCTTTCTTT.

This clone was counted a single time. The chain uses TRBV6-1 and TRBJ2-1; no firm D call. Trimming pared 8 bases from V and 4 bases from J, leaving 3 bases between. CDR3 size: 10 residues. Germline CDR1 reads MNHNS; CDR2 reads SASEGT. The CDR3 region is CASGYNEQFF. CDR3 DNA sequence: TGTGCCAGCGGATACAATGAGCAGTTCTTC.

V is TRBV11-3 and J is TRBJ2-7, with D perhaps matching TRBD1 (6 bases). V dropped 1 base and J dropped 3 bases, with 7 bases sitting between them. Germline values: CDR1 SGHNT, CDR2 YENEEA. This CDR3 contains 13 residues. The CDR3 DNA sequence: TGTGCCAGCAGCTTAGGGACAGACTACGAGCAGTACTTC. It translates to CASSLGTDYEQYF.

The chain uses TRBV5-1 and TRBJ2-1, with TRBD2 identical over 11 bases. The CDR3 is 15 residues long. The J segment lost 8 bases and the V segment lost 0 bases, leaving 4 bases of the junction unmatched. Germline lookup yields CDR1 SGHRS and CDR2 YFSETQ. CDR3 loop: CASSLELAGADEQFF. For the CDR3, the DNA is TGCGCCAGCAGCTTGGAACTAGCGGGAGCGGATGAGCAGTTCTTC.

This chain joins TRBV29-1 and TRBJ1-2; 8 nucleotides agree with TRBD1. Germline V lookup: CDR1 SQVTM, CDR2 ANQGSEA. After removal of 4 bases from V and 3 bases from J, the junction contained 1 base not matched to a gene. The CDR3 runs to 12 residues. The CDR3 here is CSVVTGDYGYTF. The CDR3 nucleotides read TGCAGCGTTGTGACAGGGGACTATGGCTACACCTTC.

The chain joins TRBV5-4 to TRBJ2-3; 9 bases line up with TRBD1. The V and J ends lost 5 bases and 2 bases, in that order; junction bases with no gene match: 9. Germline loops: CDR1 SGHNT, CDR2 YYREEE (reference sequence). There are 16 residues in the CDR3. In nucleotides, the CDR3 is TGTGCCAGCAGACCCGGGACAGGGATGGTCACAGATACGCAGTATTTT. It codes for CASRPGTGMVTDTQYF.

J is TRBJ2-2 and V is TRBV7-2; D ambiguous. Germline lookup yields CDR1 SGHTA and CDR2 FQGNSA. V was pared by 2 bases and J by 1 base, with 5 bases between. The CDR3 sequence is 14 residues long. CDR3 sequence reads: CASSLSENTGELFF. CDR3 coding DNA: TGTGCCAGCAGCTTAAGCGAGAACACCGGGGAGCTGTTTTTT.